The next 5 T cell receptor beta chains were all read from a single sample in a study of cytomegalovirus exposure and HLA in healthy donors. The data were produced by immunoSEQ multiplex PCR, yet TCRdb's version contains in-frame clones alone and is incomplete. This table holds roughly 75,000 clones, around 81% found once. The sample consisted of PBMCs. These TCRs come from a man between 25 and 39 years old in good health and CMV-seronegative.

The genes are TRBV2 and TRBJ2-7; 10 bases fit TRBD1. The germline CDR1 and CDR2 sequences are SNHLY and FYNNEI. The CDR3 spans 14 residues. With 5 bases clipped from V and 4 bases from J, the junction kept 5 bases outside the gene matches. As DNA, the CDR3 is TGTGCCAGCAGTCCAGACAGGGGGCGATACGAGCAGTACGTC. It codes for CASSPDRGRYEQYV.

V usage is TRBV4-2 and J usage is TRBJ2-3; 7 nucleotides line up with TRBD2. Per the germline V gene, CDR1 is LGHNA and CDR2 is YNFKEQ. J lost 3 bases, V lost 0 bases, and 9 bases had no gene match. This CDR3 has 17 residues. CDR3 DNA: TGTGCCAGCAGCCAAGATTTCCCTAGCGGTCTAACAGATACGCAGTATTTT. Amino acid sequence: CASSQDFPSGLTDTQYF.

The chain couples TRBV28 to TRBJ1-2; no definite D call. Per germline, CDR1 MDHEN and CDR2 SYDVKM. This CDR3 is 13 amino acids long. V lost 6 bases and J 4 bases, leaving 12 bases between the germline ends. CDR3 nucleotides: TGTGCCAGCAGCCTAGACTCCAGCTATGGCTACACCTTC. The encoded protein is CASSLDSSYGYTF.

This clone was observed once. The J gene is TRBJ2-1, the V gene TRBV28; possible D gene TRBD2, 5 bases. V was clipped by 5 bases and J by 5 bases, with 13 bases between them. There are 14 residues in the CDR3. The germline V gene encodes CDR1 MDHEN and CDR2 SYDVKM. In DNA, the CDR3 is TGTGCCAGCAGTCCCGAGGGCCTCCACAATGAGCAGTTCTTC. It is translated as CASSPEGLHNEQFF.

The chain links TRBV7-9 to TRBJ1-2; TRBD1 matches at 10 bases. The V gene end was trimmed by 5 bases and the J gene end by 6 bases; junction bases not matched to a gene: 3. The CDR3 consists of 13 residues. Germline values: CDR1 SEHNR, CDR2 FQNEAQ (reference sequence). This CDR3 reads CASSLGTGDGYTF. In nucleotides, the CDR3 is TGTGCCAGCAGCCTGGGGACAGGGGATGGCTACACCTTC.